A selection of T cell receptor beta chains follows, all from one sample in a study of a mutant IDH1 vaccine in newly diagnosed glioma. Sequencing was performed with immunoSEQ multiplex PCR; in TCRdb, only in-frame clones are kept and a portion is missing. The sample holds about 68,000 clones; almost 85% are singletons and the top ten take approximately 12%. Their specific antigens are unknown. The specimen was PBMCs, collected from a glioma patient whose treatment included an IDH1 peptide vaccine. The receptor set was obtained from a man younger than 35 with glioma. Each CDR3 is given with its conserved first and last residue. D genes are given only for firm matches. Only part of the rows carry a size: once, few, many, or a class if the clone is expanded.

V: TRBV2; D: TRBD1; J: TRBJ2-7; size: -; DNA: TGTGCCAGCAGAAAAGGGGGACAGGGGGCAGGCGAGCAGTACTTC; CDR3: CASRKGGQGAGEQYF
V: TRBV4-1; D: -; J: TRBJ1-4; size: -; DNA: TGCGCCAGCAGCCAAGAAGCGGCAGAAGCCAATGAAAAACTGTTTTTT; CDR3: CASSQEAAEANEKLFF
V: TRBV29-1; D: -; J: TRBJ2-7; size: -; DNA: TGCAGCGCTGCCCCTACCGGGAGCTCCTACGAGCAGTACTTC; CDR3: CSAAPTGSSYEQYF
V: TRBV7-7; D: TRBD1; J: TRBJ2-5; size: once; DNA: TGTGCTAGCAGCCAATCTCCGACAGGGAGAGAGACCCAGTACTTC; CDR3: CASSQSPTGRETQYF
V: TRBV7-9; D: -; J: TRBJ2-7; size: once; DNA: TGTGCCAGCAGCCCGCGGGACACGTACTCCTACGAGCAGTACTTC; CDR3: CASSPRDTYSYEQYF
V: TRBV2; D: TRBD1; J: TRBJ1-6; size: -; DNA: TGTGCCAGCAACCCGGACAGGGGAAAGGCACCCCTCCACTTT; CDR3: CASNPDRGKAPLHF
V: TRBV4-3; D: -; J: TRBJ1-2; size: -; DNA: TGCGCCAGCAGCCAAGATCGGGACCTACAGGAGGGGCGGAGGGGCTACACCTTC; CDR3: CASSQDRDLQEGRRGYTF
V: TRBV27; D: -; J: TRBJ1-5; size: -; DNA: TGTGCCAGCAGTTTAAAACGGGACACCTTATTAGATAGCAATCAGCCCCAGCATTTT; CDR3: CASSLKRDTLLDSNQPQHF
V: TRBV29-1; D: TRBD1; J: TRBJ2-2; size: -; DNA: TGCAGCGTTGAGAGGTCGACAGGGGGGGAGGCCGGGGAGCTGTTTTTT; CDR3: CSVERSTGGEAGELFF
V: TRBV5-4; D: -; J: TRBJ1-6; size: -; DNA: TGTGCCAGCAGCTTGGTGGGACGACGGCTCAATTCACCCCTCCACTTT; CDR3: CASSLVGRRLNSPLHF
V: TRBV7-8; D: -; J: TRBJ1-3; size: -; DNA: TGTGCCAGCCTGCTAGGGGCCCCTCTTTCGGGAAACACCATATATTTT; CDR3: CASLLGAPLSGNTIYF
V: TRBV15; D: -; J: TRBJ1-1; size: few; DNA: TGTGCCACCAGCAGAGAGAGGGCTATGAACACTGAAGCTTTCTTT; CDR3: CATSRERAMNTEAFF
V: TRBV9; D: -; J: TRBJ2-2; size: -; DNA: TGTGCCAGCAGCGATAAGGTGGCCGGGGAGCTGTTTTTT; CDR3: CASSDKVAGELFF
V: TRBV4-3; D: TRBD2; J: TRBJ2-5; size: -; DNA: TGCGCCAGCAGCCAAGATGGACTAGCGGGGGGGGCTGAGACCCAGTACTTC; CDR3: CASSQDGLAGGAETQYF
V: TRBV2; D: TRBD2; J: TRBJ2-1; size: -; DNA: TGTGCCAGCAGCGGACTAGCGGGGAGGGAGCAGTTCTTC; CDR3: CASSGLAGREQFF
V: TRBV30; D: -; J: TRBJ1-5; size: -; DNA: TGTGCCTGGAGTGTAAATAGTCTGGGCCTGCTCTATCAGCCCCAGCATTTT; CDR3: CAWSVNSLGLLYQPQHF
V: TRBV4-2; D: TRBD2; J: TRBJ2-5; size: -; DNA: TGTGCCAGCAGCCAAAGGACTAGCGGGGAGACCCAGTACTTC; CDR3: CASSQRTSGETQYF
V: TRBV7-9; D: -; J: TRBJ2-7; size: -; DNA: TGTGCCAGCAGCTCCCGATTGTCCTACGAGCAGTACTTC; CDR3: CASSSRLSYEQYF
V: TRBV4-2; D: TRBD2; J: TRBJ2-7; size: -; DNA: TGTGCCAGCAGCCAAGAAGCGGGAGGGACCTCCTACGAGCAGTACTTC; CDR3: CASSQEAGGTSYEQYF
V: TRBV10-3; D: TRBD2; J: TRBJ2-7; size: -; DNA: TGTGCCATTAGTCCTTCTAGCGGGCCCTACGAGCAGTACTTC; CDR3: CAISPSSGPYEQYF
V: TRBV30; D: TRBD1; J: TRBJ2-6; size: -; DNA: TGTGCCTGGGGACAGGCTGGGGCCAACGTCCTGACTTTC; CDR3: CAWGQAGANVLTF
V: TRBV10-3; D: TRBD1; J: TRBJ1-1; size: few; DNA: TGTGCCACCCGACGAGCGGACAGGGGTAATGAAGCTTTCTTT; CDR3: CATRRADRGNEAFF
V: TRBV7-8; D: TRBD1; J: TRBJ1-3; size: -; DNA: TGTGCCAGCAGCGGCGACAGGGGAGGAAACACCATATATTTT; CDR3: CASSGDRGGNTIYF
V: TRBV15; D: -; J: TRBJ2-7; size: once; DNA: TGTGCCACCAGTAGTGCCAGATCCTACGAGCAGTACTTC; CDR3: CATSSARSYEQYF
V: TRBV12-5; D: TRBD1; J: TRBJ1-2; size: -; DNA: TGTGCTAGTGGTACAGGGGGCTACGGATGGGGCTACACCTTC; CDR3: CASGTGGYGWGYTF
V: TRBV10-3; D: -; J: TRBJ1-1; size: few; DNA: TGTGCCATCAGTGAGTCGACAGCAGTAACTGAAGCTTTCTTT; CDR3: CAISESTAVTEAFF
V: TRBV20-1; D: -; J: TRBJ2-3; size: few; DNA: TGCAGTGCTAGTTTAGATACGCAGTATTTT; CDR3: CSASLDTQYF
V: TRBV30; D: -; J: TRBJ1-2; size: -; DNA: TGTGCCTGGAAGGGGGAGGGTATGGGACATGGCTACACCTTC; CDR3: CAWKGEGMGHGYTF
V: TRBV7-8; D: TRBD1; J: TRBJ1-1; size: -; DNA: TGTGCCAGCAGTGACAGGGCGGGGGACACTGAAGCTTTCTTT; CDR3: CASSDRAGDTEAFF
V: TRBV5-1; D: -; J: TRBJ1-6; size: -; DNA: TGCGCCAGCGCCCCAAGGGGGTCCCATAATTCACCCCTCCACTTT; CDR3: CASAPRGSHNSPLHF
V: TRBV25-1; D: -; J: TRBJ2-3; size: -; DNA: TGTGCCAGCAGTGAAGGCCGAGATACGCAGTATTTT; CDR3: CASSEGRDTQYF
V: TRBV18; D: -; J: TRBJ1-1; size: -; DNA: TGTGCCAGCTCACCACAGGGCTTGAACACTGAAGCTTTCTTT; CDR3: CASSPQGLNTEAFF
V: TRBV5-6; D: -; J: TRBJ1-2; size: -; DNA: TGTGCCAGCAGCTTGAGGAGGAACTATGGCTACACCTTC; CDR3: CASSLRRNYGYTF
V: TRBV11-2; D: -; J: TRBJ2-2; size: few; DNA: TGTGCCAGCAGCCCCGGGATAGCGGATTACACCGGGGAGCTGTTTTTT; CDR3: CASSPGIADYTGELFF
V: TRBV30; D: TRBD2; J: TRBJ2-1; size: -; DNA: TGTGCCTGGAGTGCTACTAGCGGGCTCTACAATGAGCAGTTCTTC; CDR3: CAWSATSGLYNEQFF
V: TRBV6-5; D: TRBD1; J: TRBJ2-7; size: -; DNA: TGTGCCAGCAGCCCCACGGGGACAGACGAGCAGTACTTC; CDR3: CASSPTGTDEQYF
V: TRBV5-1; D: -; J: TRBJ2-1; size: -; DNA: TGCGCCAGCAGCTCTGGGACCGGCAATGAGCAGTTCTTC; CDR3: CASSSGTGNEQFF
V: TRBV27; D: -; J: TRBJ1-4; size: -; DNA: TGTGCCAGCAGTTTGACAGGCGGTAATGAAAAACTGTTTTTT; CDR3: CASSLTGGNEKLFF
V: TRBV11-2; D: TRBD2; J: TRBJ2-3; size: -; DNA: TGTGCCAGCAGCCAAAGACTAGCGGGAGGGCCGGGAGATACGCAGTATTTT; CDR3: CASSQRLAGGPGDTQYF
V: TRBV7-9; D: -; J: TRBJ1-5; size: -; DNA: TGTGCCAGCAGCGGCCGTGCGAATCAGCCCCAGCATTTT; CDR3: CASSGRANQPQHF
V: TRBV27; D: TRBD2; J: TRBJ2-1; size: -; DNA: TGTGCCAGCAGTTCCGGGACTAGCATTAGTGAGCAGTTCTTC; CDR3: CASSSGTSISEQFF
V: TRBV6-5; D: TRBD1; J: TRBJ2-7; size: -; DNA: TGTGCCAGCAGTTCAGGGGGCTGGGACGAGCAGTACTTC; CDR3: CASSSGGWDEQYF
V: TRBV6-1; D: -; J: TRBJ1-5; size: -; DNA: TGTGCCAGCACCGAAGGCAGGGGAGAACAGCCCCAGCATTTT; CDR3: CASTEGRGEQPQHF
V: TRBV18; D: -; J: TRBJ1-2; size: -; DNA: TGTGCCAGCTCAAGGGCAGCAACTAACTATGGCTACACCTTC; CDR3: CASSRAATNYGYTF
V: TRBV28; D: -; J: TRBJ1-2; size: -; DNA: TGTGCCAGCAGTTTCGGAGGACGAGGCTACACCTTC; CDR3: CASSFGGRGYTF